This section outlines one T cell receptor beta chain sequence together with its context. Its matching antigen is unknown. The V gene lost 1 base and the J gene lost 7 bases, with 8 bases spanning the gap. Germline V gene lookup returns CDR1 GTSNPN and CDR2 SVGIG (reference sequence). CDR3 size: 12 residues. The record originates from a study of cytomegalovirus exposure and HLA in healthy donors. Study observations and caveats: The majority of TCR sequences were rare, yet some public TCRs appeared in many donors. A classifier reportedly called cytomegalovirus status with high sensitivity and specificity. Some TCR beta chains (164 of them) were listed as cytomegalovirus-associated.

Clones were read by immunoSEQ multiplex PCR, and TCRdb kept only the in-frame ones, dropping some. In the table there are 120,000 or so clones, roughly 95% of which are singletons. J is TRBJ1-3 and V is TRBV30, with no clear D. The material sequenced was PBMCs. The clonotype was recovered from a man younger than 35 in good health and CMV-seronegative. The CDR3, as DNA: TGTGCCTGGAGTGGCGATTCTAACACCATATATTTT. Translated, it gives CAWSGDSNTIYF.